This section outlines one T cell receptor (beta chain) sequence together with its context. The sample originates from a study of blood T cell repertoires in COVID-19. Whole-study context: The cDNA or gDNA used as material had been derived from T cells, B-cell-depleted T cells, or PBMCs.

Germline V CDR1 and CDR2: SGHRS, YFSETQ. The CDR3 totals 14 residues. Trimming left V 4 bases short and J 2 bases short, with 10 bases between. Sequencing was performed with immunoSEQ multiplex PCR; in TCRdb, only in-frame clones are kept and a portion is missing. The repertoire includes 150,000 to 200,000 clones, approximately 90% of them detected once, and more than 6.5% sits in the top ten. The chain joins TRBV5-1 to TRBJ2-4, with a tentative D call TRBD1 (6 bases). The source material was peripheral blood. The receptor comes from a woman of 80 years or more in a cohort sampled during active or convalescent COVID-19. This chain's CDR3 is CASSPGTTKNIQYF. The CDR3 DNA follows: TGCGCCAGCAGCCCCGGGACAACCAAAAACATTCAGTACTTC.